Below, 6 T cell receptor beta chains from the same sample are listed, as sequenced in a study of cytomegalovirus exposure and HLA in healthy donors. Libraries were prepared by immunoSEQ multiplex PCR; TCRdb keeps only in-frame clonotypes and omits some of them. The sample shows 130,000 or so clones, 80% to 90% of them seen only once. Sequencing was carried out using PBMCs. These receptors all stem from a young woman in good health and CMV-seronegative.

V and J are TRBV7-9 and TRBJ1-1, with TRBD1 as a possible D gene (6 bases). There are 14 residues in the CDR3. Germline values: CDR1 SEHNR, CDR2 FQNEAQ (reference sequence). V shed 2 bases and J shed 1 base, with 8 bases lying between them. CDR3 sequence: CASSLQGTNTEAFF. The DNA for the CDR3 is TGTGCCAGCAGCTTACAGGGGACGAACACTGAAGCTTTCTTT.

The chain links TRBV10-3 to TRBJ2-3, with 7 bases fitting TRBD2. Germline-derived CDR1 and CDR2 are ENHRY and SYGVKD. CDR3 size: 18 residues. V lost 5 bases and J lost 0; bases outside the gene matches: 14. The CDR3 loop reads CAISQRLAGEVSTDTQYF. CDR3 coding DNA: TGTGCCATCAGTCAGCGACTAGCAGGAGAGGTTAGCACAGATACGCAGTATTTT.

The rearrangement joins TRBV5-4 to TRBJ1-3; D possibly corresponds to TRBD1 (6 bases). The germline CDR1 and CDR2 sequences are SGHNT and YYREEE (reference sequence). The length of the CDR3 is 14 residues. Trimming pared 4 bases from V and 2 bases from J, leaving 10 bases between. DNA for the CDR3: TGTGCCAGCAGCCAAAACAGGGCTGGAAACACCATATATTTT. Amino acids: CASSQNRAGNTIYF.

This chain links TRBV5-4 with TRBJ2-1; 9 bases fit TRBD2. CDR1 is SGHNT, CDR2 YYREEE, per germline (reference sequence). The junction had 17 bases not matched to a gene; V was cut back by 3 bases and J by 1 base. This CDR3 contains 20 residues. The CDR3 here is CASSSRDGGGGAVSYNEQFF. In DNA form, the CDR3 reads TGTGCCAGCAGCTCCCGGGATGGGGGCGGGGGGGCCGTTTCCTACAATGAGCAGTTCTTC. The whole variable domain, remainder taken from reference TRBV5-4 and TRBJ2-1, is ETGVTQSPTHLIKTRGQQVTLRCSSQSGHNTVSWYQQALGQGPQFIFQYYREEENGRGNFPPRFSGLQFPNYSSELNVNALELDDSALYLCASSSRDGGGGAVSYNEQFFGPGTRLTVL.

The V call is TRBV5-8, the J call TRBJ2-6, with 7 nucleotides matching TRBD1. Germline V gene data show CDR1 as SGHTS and CDR2 as YDEGEE. The junction had 3 bases not matched to a gene; V was cut back by 7 bases and J by 2 bases. This CDR3 has 14 amino acids. CDR3 sequence (DNA): TGTGCCAGCCAGGGGGTGGCTGGGGCCAACGTCCTGACTTTC. Translating gives CASQGVAGANVLTF.

The rearrangement joins TRBV7-6 to TRBJ1-1; a possible D gene is TRBD1 (6 bases). V lost 2 bases, J lost 3 bases, and 16 bases lay in between. Per germline, CDR1 SGHVS and CDR2 FNYEAQ. The CDR3 consists of 16 residues. In DNA, the CDR3 is TGTGCCAGCAGCTTATGGTCCCAGGGGTTGGACACTGAAGCTTTCTTT. The encoded protein is CASSLWSQGLDTEAFF.